The 5 T cell receptor beta chains reported below all come from one sample, sequenced in a study of blood T cell repertoires in COVID-19 (dated by TCRdb to 2020 to 2021). Receptor amplification or capture employed the immunoSEQ multiplex PCR assay. The source is immuneACCESS, and TCRdb retained only in-frame sequences with V and J called. Part of the clones is not carried over; for the studies checked, unresolved V genes explain less than half of this, and the remainder is unexplained. A total of roughly 280,000 clones appear in this sample, around 86% of them only once. The biggest ten clones account for about 8.7% of the sample. Material for sequencing was peripheral blood. These receptors were taken from a man aged 35 to 55 with active or convalescent COVID-19.

This chain uses TRBV7-3 with TRBJ2-5; 9 bases match TRBD1. This CDR3 contains 14 residues. Germline-derived CDR1 and CDR2 are SGHTA and FQGTGA. The V and J ends lost 4 bases and 4 bases, in that order; junction bases with no gene match: 4. The CDR3 spells CASSSPDRGETQYF. As DNA, the CDR3 is TGTGCCAGCAGCTCCCCGGACAGGGGAGAGACCCAGTACTTC.

This chain links TRBV6-1 with TRBJ1-6, with D possibly TRBD1 on 5 matching bases. The germline gives CDR1 MNHNS, CDR2 SASEGT. V lost 6 bases, J lost 9 bases, and 24 bases lay in between. This CDR3 has 17 amino acids. The CDR3 DNA reads as TGTGCCAGCAGCGAACGGGGGGAAGGGGCAGTGGTTTCACCCCTCCACTTT. It encodes CASSERGEGAVVSPLHF.

The chain uses TRBV25-1 and TRBJ2-1, with D possibly TRBD1 on 5 matching bases. Trimming removed 6 bases from V and 8 bases from J, with 11 bases in between. CDR1 is MGHDK, CDR2 SYGVNS, per germline. The CDR3 has 12 amino acids. The CDR3 spells CASRVRVDEQFF. In nucleotides, the CDR3 is TGTGCCAGCAGGGTCAGGGTGGATGAGCAGTTCTTC.

This clone was detected a few times. The chain links TRBV7-9 to TRBJ2-6; D may be TRBD1 (6 bases). The V gene's germline CDR1 is SEHNR and CDR2 FQNEAQ (reference sequence). Trimming stripped 9 bases from V and 3 bases from J, with 18 bases between. The CDR3 runs to 16 residues. CDR3 sequence: CASGRQDILGANVLTF. The CDR3 DNA is TGTGCCAGTGGGCGACAGGACATTCTTGGGGCCAACGTCCTGACTTTC. Full variable domain (outside the CDR3, taken from reference TRBV7-9 and TRBJ2-6): DTGVSQNPRHKITKRGQNVTFRCDPISEHNRLYWYRQTLGQGPEFLTYFQNEAQLEKSRLLSDRFSAERPKGSFSTLEIQRTEQGDSAMYLCASGRQDILGANVLTFGAGSRLTVL.

The rearrangement joins TRBV5-1 to TRBJ1-4, with 8 bases lining up with TRBD1. Germline V gene lookup returns CDR1 SGHRS and CDR2 YFSETQ. This CDR3 is built from 15 residues. With 1 base clipped from V and 6 bases from J, the junction kept 5 bases outside the gene matches. The chain's CDR3 is CASSLTTGGYEKLFF. CDR3 in DNA: TGCGCCAGCAGCTTGACTACAGGGGGATATGAAAAACTGTTTTTT.